The clone carrying this T cell receptor (beta chain) was observed a handful of times. Hyperthyroidism patients, all newly diagnosed, had under 2 months' duration and ages of 18 to 65. Other autoimmune disease, uncontrolled infection, pregnancy and lactation led to exclusion. This specimen belongs to a study of Graves' ophthalmopathy and Graves' hyperthyroidism. From RNA, the CDR3 regions of TCR beta chains were amplified and sequenced. First-round RT-PCR employed HTBI primers, with a second-round multiplex PCR after it. Each CDR3 protein is one row after TCRdb ran MiXCR on the multiplex PCR reads. The table includes more than 1,000,000 distinct CDR3 sequences, 36% detected once. In germline, CDR1 is LGHNA, CDR2 YSLEER. There are 14 residues in the CDR3. J lost 6 bases, V lost 0 bases, and 4 bases had no gene match.

V is TRBV4-3 and J is TRBJ1-1; 7 bases map to TRBD1. The material sequenced was peripheral blood or thyroid tissue (not recorded which). This receptor was taken from an adult man with Graves' hyperthyroidism. The CDR3 spells CASSQDVRGSEAFF. CDR3 DNA: TGCGCCAGCAGCCAAGACGTCAGGGGGTCTGAAGCTTTCTTT.